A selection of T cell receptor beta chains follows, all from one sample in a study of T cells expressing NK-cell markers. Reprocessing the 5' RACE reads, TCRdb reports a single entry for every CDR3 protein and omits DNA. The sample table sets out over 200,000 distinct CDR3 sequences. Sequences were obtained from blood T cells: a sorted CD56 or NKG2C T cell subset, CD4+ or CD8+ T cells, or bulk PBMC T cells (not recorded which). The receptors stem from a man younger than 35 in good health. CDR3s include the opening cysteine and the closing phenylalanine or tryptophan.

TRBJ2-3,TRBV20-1,CSASRGAGDTQYF
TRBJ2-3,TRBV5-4,CASSSRLAGSTDTQYF
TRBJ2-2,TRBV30,CACRLAANTGELFF
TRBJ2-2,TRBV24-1,CATSDLTGGRTGELFF
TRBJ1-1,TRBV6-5,CASSSHYQGARTEAFF
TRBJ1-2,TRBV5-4,CASSLQVGYGYTF
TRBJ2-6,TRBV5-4,CASSLRTGRTSSGANVLTF
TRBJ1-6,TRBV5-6,CASSFQGLDSPLHF
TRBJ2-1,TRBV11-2,CASSIRTSGRALDEQFF
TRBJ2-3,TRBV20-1,CSASFAGPSPRTQYF
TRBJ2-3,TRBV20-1,CSAGYVGGPSDTQYF
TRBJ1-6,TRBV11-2,CASSLNRGNSPLHF
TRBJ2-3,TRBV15,CATSREALDSTDTQYF
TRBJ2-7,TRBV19,CASSIGGGRASLEQYF
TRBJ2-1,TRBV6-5,CASSSGTSGLREQFF
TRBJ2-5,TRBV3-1,CASSHSRQETQYF
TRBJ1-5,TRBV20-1,CSALEGEWNQPQHF
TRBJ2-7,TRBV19,CASNPGGGEQYF
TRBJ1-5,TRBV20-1,CSARDRRQGDQPQHF